These T cell receptor beta chains were read from a single sample in a study of control samples from healthy donors and cancer patients. The data were produced by immunoSEQ multiplex PCR, yet TCRdb's version contains in-frame clones alone and is incomplete. The sample lists 90,000 to 100,000 clones, 88% occurring once. Sequencing was performed on blood. These receptor sequences come from a woman between 65 and 79 years old in good health. Both conserved end residues are part of each CDR3. The order of the fields is D gene, J gene, V gene, clone size, CDR3 protein, CDR3 DNA. A D gene is named only where the DNA matches it firmly. Rows may omit the clone size; those that give it use once, few, many or a size class.

>.|TRBJ1-5|TRBV3-1/TRBV3-2|once
CASSHGTRYNQPQHF
TGTGCCAGCAGCCACGGGACACGGTACAATCAGCCCCAGCATTTT
>.|TRBJ1-4|TRBV2|.
CASSEWDTGSKLFF
TGTGCCAGCAGTGAATGGGATACAGGCTCAAAACTGTTTTTT
>.|TRBJ1-1|TRBV3-1/TRBV3-2|.
CASSPGTEIKAFF
TGTGCCAGCAGCCCCGGGACGGAGATTAAAGCTTTCTTT
>.|TRBJ1-1|TRBV25-1|.
CASSVPRGWTEAFF
TGTGCCAGCAGCGTTCCCCGGGGGTGGACTGAAGCTTTCTTT
>TRBD2|TRBJ2-3|TRBV5-1|.
CASSLSTSSTDTQYF
TGCGCCAGCAGCTTGTCGACTAGCAGCACAGATACGCAGTATTTT
>.|TRBJ1-2|TRBV5-4|once
CASSLDYGYTF
TGTGCCAGCAGCTTGGACTATGGCTACACCTTC
>TRBD1|TRBJ1-2|TRBV6-5|.
CASSYSTRTGNGYTF
TGTGCCAGCAGTTACTCGACTCGGACAGGGAATGGCTACACCTTC
>.|TRBJ1-1|TRBV5-1|.
CASSTGLSAPMNTEAFF
TGCGCCAGCAGCACTGGGTTGTCAGCTCCGATGAACACTGAAGCTTTCTTT
>.|TRBJ2-3|TRBV19|.
CASSILAPQSTDTQYF
TGTGCCAGTAGTATCCTAGCGCCACAAAGCACAGATACGCAGTATTTT
>.|TRBJ2-7|TRBV6-5|.
CASLQVGEQYF
TGTGCCAGCCTACAGGTCGGCGAGCAGTACTTC
>.|TRBJ2-5|TRBV6-1|.
CASSERTQETQYF
TGTGCCAGCAGTGAAAGGACTCAAGAGACCCAGTACTTC
>.|TRBJ1-1|TRBV9|.
CASSVHPWTADTEAFF
TGTGCCAGCAGCGTACACCCTTGGACAGCTGACACTGAAGCTTTCTTT
>TRBD1|TRBJ2-2|TRBV3-1/TRBV3-2|.
CASSQIDDRGHGELFF
TGTGCCAGCAGCCAAATTGATGACAGGGGGCACGGGGAGCTGTTTTTT
>TRBD2|TRBJ2-1|TRBV6-5|.
CASSSPGGLAALF
TGTGCCAGCAGTTCTCCAGGCGGACTAGCTGCTCTCTTC
>.|TRBJ1-1|TRBV24-1|.
CATSDGGGERAFF
TGTGCCACCAGTGATGGGGGGGGCGAAAGAGCTTTCTTT
>.|TRBJ1-5|TRBV6-4|.
CASSRDHEQPQHF
TGTGCCAGCAGTCGGGACCATGAACAGCCCCAGCATTTT
>.|TRBJ1-5|TRBV2|once
CASSSSRGGTGIGQPQHF
TGTGCCAGCAGTTCCTCTAGGGGGGGCACAGGGATTGGTCAGCCCCAGCATTTT
>TRBD1|TRBJ1-1|TRBV5-1|once
CASSLGGQGGTEAFF
TGCGCCAGCAGCTTGGGGGGACAGGGTGGAACTGAAGCTTTCTTT
>.|TRBJ2-7|TRBV5-5|.
CASSFGRRYEQYF
TGTGCCAGCAGCTTTGGACGCCGGTACGAGCAGTACTTC
>.|TRBJ1-1|TRBV7-9|once
CASSSSGVLKTEAFF
TGTGCCAGCAGCTCTTCAGGGGTTTTGAAAACTGAAGCTTTCTTT
>.|TRBJ1-2|TRBV5-6|.
CASAPGLGQIYGYTF
TGTGCCAGCGCCCCAGGACTCGGACAGATCTATGGCTACACCTTC
>.|TRBJ1-6|TRBV6-6|.
CASREQSSNSPLHF
TGTGCCAGCAGGGAACAGTCTTCTAATTCACCCCTCCACTTT
>.|TRBJ2-6|TRBV28|.
CATYTGANVLTF
TGTGCCACCTATACTGGGGCCAACGTCCTGACTTTC
>.|TRBJ2-3|TRBV3-1/TRBV3-2|.
CASSQDLRTTSGDTQYF
TGTGCCAGCAGCCAAGATCTAAGAACCACTTCAGGAGATACGCAGTATTTT
>.|TRBJ2-5|TRBV29-1|.
CSVGEETQYF
TGCAGCGTTGGAGAAGAGACCCAGTACTTC
>.|TRBJ2-7|TRBV27|.
CASRGGPGDEQYF
TGTGCCAGCAGGGGGGGCCCCGGGGACGAGCAGTACTTC
>TRBD1|TRBJ2-7|TRBV5-6|.
CASSWAGTAYEQYF
TGTGCCAGCAGCTGGGCCGGGACAGCTTACGAGCAGTACTTC
>.|TRBJ1-3|TRBV28|.
CAAREGGSGNTIYF
TGTGCCGCCCGGGAGGGGGGCTCTGGAAACACCATATATTTT
>.|TRBJ2-1|TRBV5-1|.
CASRSGSGLDEQFF
TGCGCCAGTCGGTCGGGTTCCGGGCTCGATGAGCAGTTCTTC
>TRBD2|TRBJ2-5|TRBV5-4|.
CASSRGLAGEAQYF
TGTGCCAGCAGCCGGGGCCTAGCGGGGGAGGCCCAGTACTTC
>TRBD1|TRBJ1-5|TRBV27|.
CASSLWGTGNQPQHF
TGTGCCAGCAGTTTATGGGGGACAGGTAATCAGCCCCAGCATTTT
>.|TRBJ1-4|TRBV6-1|once
CASIDRRRPTNEKLFF
TGTGCCAGCATTGACAGGCGTCGTCCAACTAATGAAAAACTGTTTTTT
>.|TRBJ1-4|TRBV19|.
CASRQGGDGGKLFF
TGTGCCAGTAGGCAGGGAGGGGATGGCGGAAAACTGTTTTTT
>TRBD1|TRBJ1-2|TRBV18|.
CASSPGQNYGYTF
TGTGCCAGCTCACCGGGACAGAACTATGGCTACACCTTC
>TRBD2|TRBJ2-3|TRBV5-6|.
CASSLSVLAGPAQYF
TGTGCCAGCAGCTTGTCTGTACTAGCGGGCCCGGCGCAGTATTTT
>.|TRBJ2-5|TRBV7-2|.
CASSLAAQETQYF
TGTGCCAGCAGCTTAGCAGCCCAAGAGACCCAGTACTTC
>.|TRBJ1-1|TRBV4-1|.
CASRSTGLNTEAFF
TGCGCCAGCAGATCGACAGGTTTGAACACTGAAGCTTTCTTT
>.|TRBJ1-1|TRBV19|.
CASATPRGQAFF
TGTGCCAGTGCCACCCCTCGGGGGCAAGCTTTCTTT
>.|TRBJ1-1|TRBV30|.
CAWSVQGPYEAFF
TGTGCCTGGAGTGTACAGGGACCCTACGAAGCTTTCTTT
>.|TRBJ1-5|TRBV11-2|.
CASSLERVSGASQPQHF
TGTGCCAGCAGCTTAGAGCGTGTTTCGGGGGCGAGTCAGCCCCAGCATTTT
>.|TRBJ2-3|TRBV3-1/TRBV3-2|.
CASSQGAGSTDTQYF
TGTGCCAGCAGCCAAGGTGCAGGTTCCACAGATACGCAGTATTTT
>.|TRBJ2-2|TRBV3-1/TRBV3-2|.
CASSLLTGELFF
TGTGCCAGCAGTCTCTTAACCGGGGAGCTGTTTTTT
>TRBD2|TRBJ2-1|TRBV10-3|few
CARGLAEYNEQFF
TGTGCCAGGGGACTAGCGGAATACAATGAGCAGTTCTTC
>TRBD1|TRBJ1-2|TRBV6-4|.
CASSEAGTGGIYTF
TGTGCCAGCAGTGAGGCCGGGACAGGGGGGATCTACACCTTC
>.|TRBJ2-2|TRBV24-1|.
CATKEGGLNTGELFF
TGTGCCACCAAGGAGGGGGGGCTGAACACCGGGGAGCTGTTTTTT
>.|TRBJ2-6|TRBV19|.
CASTHRQGRGSGANVLTF
TGTGCCAGTACCCATCGGCAGGGGAGGGGCTCTGGGGCCAACGTCCTGACTTTC
>.|TRBJ1-3|TRBV9|.
CASSADRQSGNTIYF
TGTGCCAGCAGCGCAGACAGGCAGTCTGGAAACACCATATATTTT
>.|TRBJ1-2|TRBV7-2|.
CASSQGKYGYTF
TGTGCCAGCAGCCAGGGAAAGTATGGCTACACCTTC